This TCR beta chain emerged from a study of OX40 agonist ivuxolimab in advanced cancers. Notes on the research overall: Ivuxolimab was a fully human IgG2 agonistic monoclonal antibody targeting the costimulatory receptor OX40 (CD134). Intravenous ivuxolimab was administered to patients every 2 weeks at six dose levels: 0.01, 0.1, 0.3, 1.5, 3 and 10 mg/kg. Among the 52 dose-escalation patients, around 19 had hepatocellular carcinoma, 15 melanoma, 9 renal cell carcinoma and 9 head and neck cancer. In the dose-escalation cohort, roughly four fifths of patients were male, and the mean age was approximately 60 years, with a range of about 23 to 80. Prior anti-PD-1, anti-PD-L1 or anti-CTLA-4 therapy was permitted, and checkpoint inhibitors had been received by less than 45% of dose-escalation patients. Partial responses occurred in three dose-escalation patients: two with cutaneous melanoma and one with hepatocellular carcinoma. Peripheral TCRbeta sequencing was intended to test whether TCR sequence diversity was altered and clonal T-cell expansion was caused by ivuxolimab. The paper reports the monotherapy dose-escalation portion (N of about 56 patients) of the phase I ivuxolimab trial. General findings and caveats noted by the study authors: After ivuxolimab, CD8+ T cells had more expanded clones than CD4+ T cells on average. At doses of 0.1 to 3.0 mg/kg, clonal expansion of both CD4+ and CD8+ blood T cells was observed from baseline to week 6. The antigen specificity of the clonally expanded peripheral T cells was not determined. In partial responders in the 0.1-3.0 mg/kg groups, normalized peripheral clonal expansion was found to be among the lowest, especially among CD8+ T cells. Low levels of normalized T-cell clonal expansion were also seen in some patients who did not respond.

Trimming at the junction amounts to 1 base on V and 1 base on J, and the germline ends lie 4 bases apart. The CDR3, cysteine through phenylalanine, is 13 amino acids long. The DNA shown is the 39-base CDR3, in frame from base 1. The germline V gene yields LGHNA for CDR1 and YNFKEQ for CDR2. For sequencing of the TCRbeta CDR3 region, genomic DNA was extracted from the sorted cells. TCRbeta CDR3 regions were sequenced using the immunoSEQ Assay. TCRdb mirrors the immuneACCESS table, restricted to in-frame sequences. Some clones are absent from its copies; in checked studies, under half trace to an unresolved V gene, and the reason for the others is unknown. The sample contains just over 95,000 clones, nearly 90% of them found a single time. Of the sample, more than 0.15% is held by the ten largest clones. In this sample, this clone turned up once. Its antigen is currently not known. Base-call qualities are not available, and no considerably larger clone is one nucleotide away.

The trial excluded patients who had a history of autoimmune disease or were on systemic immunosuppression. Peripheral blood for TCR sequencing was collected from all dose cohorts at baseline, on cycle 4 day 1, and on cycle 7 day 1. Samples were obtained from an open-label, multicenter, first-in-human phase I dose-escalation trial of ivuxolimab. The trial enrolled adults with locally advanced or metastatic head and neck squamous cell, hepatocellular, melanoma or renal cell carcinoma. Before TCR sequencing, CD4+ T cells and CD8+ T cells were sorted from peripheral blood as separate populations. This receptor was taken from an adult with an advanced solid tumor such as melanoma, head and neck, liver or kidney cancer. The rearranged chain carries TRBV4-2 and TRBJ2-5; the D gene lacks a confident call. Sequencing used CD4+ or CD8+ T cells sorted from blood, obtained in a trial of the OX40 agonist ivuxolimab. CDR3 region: CASSQVPQETQYF. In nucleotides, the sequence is TGTGCCAGCAGCCAAGTCCCCCAAGAGACCCAGTACTTC.